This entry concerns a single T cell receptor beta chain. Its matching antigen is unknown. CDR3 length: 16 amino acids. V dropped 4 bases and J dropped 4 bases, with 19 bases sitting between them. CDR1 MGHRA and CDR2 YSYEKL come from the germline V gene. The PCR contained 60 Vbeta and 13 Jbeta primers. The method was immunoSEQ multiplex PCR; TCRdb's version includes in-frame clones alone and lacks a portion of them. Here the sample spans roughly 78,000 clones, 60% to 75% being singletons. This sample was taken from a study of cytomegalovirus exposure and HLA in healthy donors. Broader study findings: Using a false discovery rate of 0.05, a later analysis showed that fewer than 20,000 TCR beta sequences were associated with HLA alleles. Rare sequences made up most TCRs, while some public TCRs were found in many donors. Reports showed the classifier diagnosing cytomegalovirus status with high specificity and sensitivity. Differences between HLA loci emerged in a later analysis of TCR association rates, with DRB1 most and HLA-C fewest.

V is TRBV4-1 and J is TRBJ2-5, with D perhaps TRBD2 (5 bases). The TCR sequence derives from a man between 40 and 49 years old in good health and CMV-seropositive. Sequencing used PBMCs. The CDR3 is CASSRLEGPGVETQYF. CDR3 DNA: TGCGCCAGCAGCCGCTTGGAAGGCCCCGGGGTAGAGACCCAGTACTTC.